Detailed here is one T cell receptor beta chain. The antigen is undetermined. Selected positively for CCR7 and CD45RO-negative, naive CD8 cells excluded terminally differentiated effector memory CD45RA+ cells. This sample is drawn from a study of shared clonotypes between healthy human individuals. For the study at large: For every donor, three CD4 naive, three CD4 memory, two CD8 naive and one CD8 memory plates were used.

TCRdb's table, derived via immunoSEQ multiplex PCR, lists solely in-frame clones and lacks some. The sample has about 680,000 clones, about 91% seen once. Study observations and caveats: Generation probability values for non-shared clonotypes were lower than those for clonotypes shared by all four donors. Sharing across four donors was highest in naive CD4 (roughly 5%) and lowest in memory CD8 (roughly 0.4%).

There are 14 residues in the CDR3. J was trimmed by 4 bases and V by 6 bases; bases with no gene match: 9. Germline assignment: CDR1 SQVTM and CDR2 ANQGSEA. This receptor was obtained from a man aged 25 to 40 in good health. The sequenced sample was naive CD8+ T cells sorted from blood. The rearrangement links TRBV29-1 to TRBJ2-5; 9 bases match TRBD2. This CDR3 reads CSVGGLAPLETQYF. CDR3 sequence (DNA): TGCAGCGTAGGGGGACTAGCCCCCCTAGAGACCCAGTACTTC.